The 27 T cell receptor beta chains in this list originate from one sample, sequenced in a study of molecular identifiers for immune sequencing clone quantification. TCRdb processed the PCR reads anew with MiXCR; each CDR3 protein has one entry. This table has 30,000 to 40,000 distinct CDR3 sequences, about a fifth appearing once. Material for sequencing was naive CD8+ T cells from blood, with Jurkat cell RNA spiked in. Subset meaning: FACS-sorted CD8+CD4-CCR7+CD45RA+ naive T cells. These TCRs come from a human donor in good health. Some libraries in this study had Jurkat cell RNA spiked in.

This clonotype was seen repeatedly, ten times or more. This chain connects TRBV2 to TRBJ1-1, with D tentatively TRBD1 (6 bases). The germline V gene has CDR1 SNHLY and CDR2 FYNNEI. V was pared by 6 bases and J by 4 bases, with 12 bases between. This CDR3 region has 13 residues. This CDR3 is CASRHRAGTEAFF. DNA for the CDR3: TGTGCCAGCAGGCACAGGGCGGGCACTGAAGCTTTCTTT.

In its sample, this clonotype was seen many times. The chain recombines TRBV6-2 or TRBV6-3 with TRBJ1-5, with D possibly being TRBD1 (6 bases). This CDR3 contains 15 residues. Germline lookup yields CDR1 MNHEY and CDR2 SVGEGT. Trimming pared 3 bases from V and 7 bases from J, leaving 16 bases between. For the CDR3, the DNA is TGTGCCAGCAGTTATAGGGGGGCAGTAGGACAGCCCCAGCATTTT. Residues: CASSYRGAVGQPQHF.

This clonotype was detected only a few times. The chain links TRBV4-3 to TRBJ2-7, with a possible D match to TRBD2 (6 bases). V shed 6 bases and J shed 1 base, with 13 bases lying between them. CDR3 size: 14 residues. The germline CDR1 and CDR2 sequences are LGHNA and YSLEER. This CDR3 is CASSMYAGSYEQYF. DNA of the CDR3: TGCGCCAGCAGTATGTATGCGGGGTCCTACGAGCAGTACTTC.

Points on this clonotype: A much bigger clone sits one base away, suggesting this may be a read error. This chain joins TRBV4-1 and TRBJ2-1; 9 nucleotides line up with TRBD2. Germline CDR1 reads MGHRA; CDR2 reads YSYEKL. CDR3 length equals 16 residues. CDR3 residues: CASSQAIAGDYNEQCF. CDR3 sequence (DNA): TGCGCCAGCAGCCAAGCTATAGCGGGGGACTACAATGAGCAGTGCTTC.

The V and J genes are TRBV27 and TRBJ2-5; D is unclear. The germline V gene encodes CDR1 MNHEY and CDR2 SMNVEV (reference sequence). V gave up 2 bases and J gave up 2 bases, with 12 bases separating them. CDR3 size: 15 residues. This chain's CDR3 is CASSLAPMGQETQYF. The CDR3 DNA reads as TGTGCCAGCAGTTTAGCCCCCATGGGGCAAGAGACCCAGTACTTC.

This clonotype was seen at least ten times. This rearrangement joins TRBV28 to TRBJ2-3, with D possibly matching TRBD1 (5 bases). The CDR3 extends over 15 amino acids. Trimming stripped 3 bases from V and 1 base from J, with 11 bases between. Germline CDR1 MDHEN, CDR2 SYDVKM. The CDR3 loop reads CASSFGVRGTDTQYF. In nucleotides, the CDR3 is TGTGCCAGCAGTTTCGGCGTCAGGGGCACAGATACGCAGTATTTT.

The chain combines TRBV27 with TRBJ2-2, with TRBD1 identical over 8 bases. CDR1 is MNHEY, CDR2 SMNVEV, per germline (reference sequence). This CDR3 has 15 residues. V dropped 5 bases and J dropped 3; count of bases not matched to a gene: 5. CDR3 DNA sequence: TGTGCCAGCAGTCACGGACAGGGTTACACCGGGGAGCTGTTTTTT. Protein: CASSHGQGYTGELFF.

The chain carries TRBV4-3 and TRBJ2-3, with 8 bases identical to TRBD2. The CDR3 loop spans 15 amino acids. V lost 4 bases to trimming and J lost 1 base; unmatched junction nucleotides: 4. Per germline, CDR1 LGHNA and CDR2 YSLEER. The CDR3 here is CASSRLAGGTDTQYF. CDR3 DNA: TGCGCCAGCAGCCGGCTAGCGGGCGGCACAGATACGCAGTATTTT.

The genes are TRBV27 and TRBJ1-2; 7 bases align to TRBD1. The CDR3 covers 16 residues. From germline, CDR1 is MNHEY and CDR2 SMNVEV (reference sequence). V trimming: 10 bases; J trimming: 8 bases; junction bases outside the gene matches: 22. The CDR3 is CANRGTGTDIRYGYTF. The CDR3 coding sequence is TGTGCCAACAGGGGTACCGGGACAGATATTCGTTACGGCTACACCTTC.

The rearrangement uses TRBV6-5 and TRBJ2-2; the D call may be TRBD1 or TRBD2 (5 bases each). The V end was cut by 5 bases, the J end by 10 bases, with 20 bases between. Per germline, CDR1 MNHEY and CDR2 SVGAGI. The CDR3 contains 15 residues. CDR3 coding DNA: TGTGCCAGCAGTAAGGGACCACTAGACGCCGAGGAGCTGTTTTTT. This gives the protein CASSKGPLDAEELFF.

This clonotype was picked up many times. The chain carries TRBV19 and TRBJ2-5; D remains unclear. The CDR3 runs 14 residues. Germline V lookup: CDR1 LNHDA, CDR2 SQIVND (reference sequence). The ends were cut back, 5 bases at V and 2 bases at J, with 12 bases in the middle. The CDR3, as DNA: TGTGCCAGTAGTTTCTTGGGCCCTCAAGAGACCCAGTACTTC. Protein: CASSFLGPQETQYF.

With respect to this clonotype: A clone one base away is much larger, so this may be a read error. This rearrangement joins TRBV27 to TRBJ1-2; D perhaps matches TRBD1 (5 bases). This CDR3 has 17 amino acids. Germline V CDR1 and CDR2: MNHEY, SMNVEV (reference sequence). The CDR3 sequence: CASSPEAPTDPRYGYAF. For the CDR3, the DNA is TGTGCCAGCAGTCCTGAGGCCCCGACAGACCCCCGATATGGCTACGCCTTC.

The rearrangement uses TRBV29-1 and TRBJ2-7; D is undetermined. This CDR3 has 13 amino acids. Germline V CDR1 and CDR2: SQVTM, ANQGSEA. V lost 0 bases and J 2 bases, leaving 8 bases between the germline ends. This CDR3 is CSVEDSLTYEQYF. CDR3 sequence (DNA): TGCAGCGTTGAAGATAGTTTAACCTACGAGCAGTACTTC.

This clonotype was counted ten times or more. The chain links TRBV19 to TRBJ2-7, with a possible D match to TRBD1 (5 bases). The CDR3 is 15 residues long. Germline CDR1 LNHDA, CDR2 SQIVND (reference sequence). V lost 2 bases and J 3 bases, leaving 14 bases between the germline ends. The CDR3 region is CASSIRGTRIYEQYF. Written as DNA, the CDR3 is TGTGCCAGTAGTATAAGGGGAACCCGAATCTACGAGCAGTACTTC.

This clonotype was seen many times. J is TRBJ2-1 and V is TRBV7-3; weak D call: TRBD2 (5 bases). The V gene's germline CDR1 is SGHTA and CDR2 FQGTGA. Trimming left V 5 bases short and J 7 bases short, with 9 bases between. This CDR3 has 12 amino acids. The CDR3 DNA reads TGTGCCAGCAGCCTCCCGGGAAATGAGCAGTTCTTC. Protein sequence: CASSLPGNEQFF.

This clonotype was seen ten or more times. The V and J genes are TRBV6-2 or TRBV6-3 and TRBJ1-1; D is unresolved. The CDR3 is made up of 14 amino acids. CDR1 and CDR2 from the germline V gene are MNHEY and SVGEGT. Trimming pared 2 bases from V and 1 base from J, leaving 8 bases between. The CDR3 loop is CASSYPNPNTEAFF. In DNA, the CDR3 is TGTGCCAGCAGTTACCCTAATCCGAACACTGAAGCTTTCTTT.

Remarks on this clonotype: This may come from a read error, since a much larger clone is one base off. The V gene is TRBV12-3 or TRBV12-4, the J gene TRBJ2-2, with D tentatively TRBD2 (5 bases). The CDR3 contains 15 residues. CDR3 region: CASSLAPRSTGELLF. DNA for the CDR3: TGTGCCAGCAGTTTAGCGCCCAGGTCCACCGGGGAGCTGTTGTTT.

V gene TRBV29-1 combines with J gene TRBJ2-3; weak D call: TRBD2 (6 bases). The CDR3 has 13 residues. With 3 bases removed from V and 2 bases from J, the gap between germline ends came to 9 bases. CDR1 and CDR2 (germline): SQVTM, ANQGSEA. The CDR3: CSVEGGYTDTQYF. In DNA, the CDR3 is TGCAGCGTTGAGGGGGGTTACACAGATACGCAGTATTTT.

This clonotype was recorded many times. The rearrangement uses TRBV29-1 and TRBJ2-7; tentatively, D is TRBD2 (5 bases). The germline CDR1 and CDR2 sequences are SQVTM and ANQGSEA. This CDR3 comprises 15 residues. Trimming stripped 0 bases from V and 4 bases from J, with 16 bases between. The CDR3 loop is CSVEDREGLGYEQYF. As DNA, the CDR3 is TGCAGCGTTGAAGATCGGGAAGGGCTAGGGTACGAGCAGTACTTC.

In its sample, this clonotype was seen a few times. J is TRBJ2-7 and V is TRBV3-1; 11 bases agree with TRBD1. V gave up 1 base and J gave up 3 bases; unmatched junction bases: 5. This CDR3 has 16 residues. Germline V gene data show CDR1 as LGHDT and CDR2 as YNNKEL (reference sequence). The CDR3 DNA is TGTGCCAGCAGCCAAGCCCCGGGACAGGGGGACTACGAGCAGTACTTC. As protein: CASSQAPGQGDYEQYF.

This clonotype was recorded at least ten times. The DNA of the CDR3 is TGTGCCAGTAGTATCGTTAGCGGGACCGCCGATACGCAGTATTTT. It is translated as CASSIVSGTADTQYF. This chain links TRBV19 with TRBJ2-3, with TRBD2 matching over 8 bases. Germline V gene data show CDR1 as LNHDA and CDR2 as SQIVND (reference sequence). The CDR3 runs to 15 residues. V dropped 3 bases and J dropped 6; count of bases not matched to a gene: 8.

The genes are TRBV5-1 and TRBJ2-7; D may be TRBD2 (5 bases). There are 13 residues in the CDR3. Trimming stripped 2 bases from V and 3 bases from J, with 9 bases between. The V gene's germline CDR1 is SGHRS and CDR2 YFSETQ. This CDR3 is CASSFERDYEQYF. The DNA of the CDR3 is TGCGCCAGCAGCTTTGAACGGGACTACGAGCAGTACTTC. The full variable domain, in which reference TRBV5-1 and TRBJ2-7 provide the parts outside the CDR3, is KAGVTQTPRYLIKTRGQQVTLSCSPISGHRSVSWYQQTPGQGLQFLFEYFSETQRNKGNFPGRFSGRQFSNSRSEMNVSTLELGDSALYLCASSFERDYEQYFGPGTRLTVT.

On this clonotype itself: A much larger clone sits a single nucleotide away, making a read error possible. This chain links TRBV2 with TRBJ2-7; no clear D. CDR3 size: 12 residues. Per the germline V gene, CDR1 is SNHLY and CDR2 is FYNNEI. DNA for the CDR3: TGTGCCAGCAGAGACCAGGCCTACAAGCAGTACTTC. Protein sequence: CASRDQAYKQYF.

This clonotype was counted a few times. The chain joins TRBV11-3 to TRBJ2-7; D is unresolved. Per germline, CDR1 SGHNT and CDR2 YENEEA. This CDR3 has 13 residues. V lost 6 bases and J lost 0, with 9 bases in between. The CDR3 bases are TGTGCCAGCAGTCAAAGGGACTCCTACGAGCAGTACTTC. Its protein is CASSQRDSYEQYF.

This clonotype was counted between two and nine times. This chain joins TRBV4-3 and TRBJ1-2; 7 nucleotides match TRBD1. Germline loops: CDR1 LGHNA, CDR2 YSLEER. The CDR3 is 14 amino acids. J was trimmed by 2 bases and V by 0 bases; bases with no gene match: 0. The CDR3 region is CASSQDRGNYGYTF. The CDR3 nucleotides are TGCGCCAGCAGCCAAGACAGGGGGAACTATGGCTACACCTTC.

This clonotype was recorded many times. V is TRBV7-9 and J is TRBJ1-4; no reliable D call. Germline lookup yields CDR1 SEHNR and CDR2 FQNEAQ (reference sequence). The CDR3 is made up of 12 amino acids. The germline V and J ends were trimmed by 3 bases and 6 bases, with 5 bases remaining between them. CDR3: CASSLEYEKLFF. Written as DNA, the CDR3 is TGTGCCAGCAGCTTGGAATATGAAAAACTGTTTTTT.

This clonotype was found a few times. The chain is built from TRBV7-9 and TRBJ2-7, with TRBD2 matching over 8 bases. The V gene end was trimmed by 3 bases and the J gene end by 6 bases; junction bases not matched to a gene: 1. CDR1 is SEHNR, CDR2 FQNEAQ, per germline (reference sequence). This CDR3 has 12 amino acids. CDR3 loop: CASSFGGGEQYF. The CDR3 nucleotides are TGTGCCAGCAGCTTCGGGGGGGGCGAGCAGTACTTC.